Detailed here is one T cell receptor (beta chain). The antigen is unknown. TCRdb passed the reads through MiXCR, listing each CDR3 protein once. The sample carries about 160,000 distinct CDR3 sequences, about a fifth recorded once. The entry originates in a study of T cell repertoires in cytomegalovirus infection. Overall study context: Public TCR beta signature analysis indicated the presence of both CMV infection and matching HLA type.

Per germline, CDR1 SQVTM and CDR2 ANQGSEA. The CDR3 has 16 residues. Trimming at V came to 1 base and at J to 4 bases, leaving 11 bases not matched to a gene. The sequences come from CD8+ T cells from cultured PBMCs, collected from culture after CMV antigen stimulation. The chain combines TRBV29-1 with TRBJ1-2; TRBD1 matches 8 bases. This receptor was obtained from a human donor in good health (CMV status not recorded). Some clones in this sample may be carry-over from other donors' samples. CDR3 protein: CSVEGLTGVFGYGYTF. The CDR3 bases are TGCAGCGTTGAAGGCCTGACAGGGGTCTTCGGCTATGGCTACACCTTC.